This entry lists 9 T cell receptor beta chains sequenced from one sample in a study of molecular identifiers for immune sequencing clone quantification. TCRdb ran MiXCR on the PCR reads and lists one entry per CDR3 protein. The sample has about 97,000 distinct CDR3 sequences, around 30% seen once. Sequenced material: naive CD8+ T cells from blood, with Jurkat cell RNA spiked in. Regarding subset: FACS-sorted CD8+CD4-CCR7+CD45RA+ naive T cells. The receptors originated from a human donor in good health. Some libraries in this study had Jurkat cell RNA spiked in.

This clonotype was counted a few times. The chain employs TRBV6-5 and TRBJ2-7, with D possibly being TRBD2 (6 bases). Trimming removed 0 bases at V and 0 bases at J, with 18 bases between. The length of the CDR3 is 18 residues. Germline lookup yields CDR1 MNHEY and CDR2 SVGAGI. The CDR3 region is CASSYSMFIGGNSYEQYF. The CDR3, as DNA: TGTGCCAGCAGTTACTCGATGTTTATTGGGGGGAACTCCTACGAGCAGTACTTC.

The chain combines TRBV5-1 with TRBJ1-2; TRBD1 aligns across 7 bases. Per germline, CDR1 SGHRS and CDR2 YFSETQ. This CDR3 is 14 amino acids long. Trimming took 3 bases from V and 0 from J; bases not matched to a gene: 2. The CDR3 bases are TGCGCCAGCAGCTGGGACAGACCTAACTATGGCTACACCTTC. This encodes CASSWDRPNYGYTF.

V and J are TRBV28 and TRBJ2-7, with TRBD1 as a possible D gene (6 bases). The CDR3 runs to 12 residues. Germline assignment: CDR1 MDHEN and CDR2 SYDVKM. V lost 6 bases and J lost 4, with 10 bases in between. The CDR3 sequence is CASRLTGYEQYF. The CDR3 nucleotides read TGTGCCAGCAGGCTGACAGGTTACGAGCAGTACTTC.

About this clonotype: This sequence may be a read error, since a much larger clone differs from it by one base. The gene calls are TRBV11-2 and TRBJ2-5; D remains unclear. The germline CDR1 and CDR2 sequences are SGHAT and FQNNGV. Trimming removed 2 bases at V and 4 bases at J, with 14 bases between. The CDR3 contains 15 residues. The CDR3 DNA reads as TGTGCCAGCAGCTTAATTAGCACAGAAGTAGAGACCCAGTACTTC. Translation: CASSLISTEVETQYF.

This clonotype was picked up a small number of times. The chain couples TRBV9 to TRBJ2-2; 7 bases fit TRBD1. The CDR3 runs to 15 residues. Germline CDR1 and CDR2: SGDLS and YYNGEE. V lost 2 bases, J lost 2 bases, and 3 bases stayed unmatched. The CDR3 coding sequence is TGTGCCAGCAGCGTGACAGGGATTAACACCGGGGAGCTGTTTTTT. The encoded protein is CASSVTGINTGELFF.

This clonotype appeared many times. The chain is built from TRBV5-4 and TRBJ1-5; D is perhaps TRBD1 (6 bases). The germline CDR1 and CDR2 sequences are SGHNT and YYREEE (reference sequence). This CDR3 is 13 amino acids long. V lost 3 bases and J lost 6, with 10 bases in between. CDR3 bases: TGTGCCAGCAGCTATATGGGGGCTCAGCCCCAGCATTTT. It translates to CASSYMGAQPQHF.

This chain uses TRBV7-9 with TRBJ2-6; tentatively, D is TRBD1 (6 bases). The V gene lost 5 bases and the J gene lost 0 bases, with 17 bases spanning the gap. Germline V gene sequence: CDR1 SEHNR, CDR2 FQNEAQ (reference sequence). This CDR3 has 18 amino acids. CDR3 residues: CASSPRAGDLSGANVLTF. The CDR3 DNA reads TGTGCCAGCAGCCCTCGGGCAGGGGACCTCTCTGGGGCCAACGTCCTGACTTTC.

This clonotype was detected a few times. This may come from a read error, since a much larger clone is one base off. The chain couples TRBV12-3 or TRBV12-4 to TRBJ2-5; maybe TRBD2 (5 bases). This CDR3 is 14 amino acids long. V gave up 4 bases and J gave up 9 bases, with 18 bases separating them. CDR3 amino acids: CASSWVAPQEAQYF. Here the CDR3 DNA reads TGTGCCAGCAGTTGGGTAGCGCCTCAGGAGGCCCAGTACTTC.

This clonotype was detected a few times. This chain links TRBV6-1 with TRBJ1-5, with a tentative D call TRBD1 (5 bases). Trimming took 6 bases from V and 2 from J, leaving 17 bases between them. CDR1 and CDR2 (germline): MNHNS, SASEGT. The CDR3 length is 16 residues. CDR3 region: CASSPSGAIGNQPQHF. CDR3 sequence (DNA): TGTGCCAGCAGCCCGAGCGGGGCGATAGGCAATCAGCCCCAGCATTTT.